This passage covers 21 T cell receptor beta chains from one sample sequenced in a study of shared clonotypes between healthy human individuals. Sequencing was performed with immunoSEQ multiplex PCR; in TCRdb, only in-frame clones are kept and a portion is missing. The table includes roughly 490,000 clones, less than 80% detected once. The sample comprised PBMCs. The receptors derive from a woman in her forties in good health. Some clones in this sample may be carry-over from other donors' samples.

CDR3 DNA: TGTGCCAGCAGCTTACGGGGCATTGTGGGGGGCGAGCAGTACTTC. It yields the protein CASSLRGIVGGEQYF. This chain links TRBV11-2 with TRBJ2-7; D might be TRBD2 (6 bases). Germline assignment: CDR1 SGHAT and CDR2 FQNNGV. The V and J ends lost 2 bases and 6 bases respectively, with 17 bases between them. The CDR3 is 15 residues long.

This clone was observed a few times. CDR3 DNA sequence: TGTGCCAGCTCACCCGGGGGGATGAACACTGAAGCTTTCTTT. Protein: CASSPGGMNTEAFF. This rearrangement joins TRBV18 to TRBJ1-1, with a weak D call TRBD1 (5 bases). Trimming cost V 3 bases and J 0 bases, with 8 bases left between them. This CDR3 is 14 amino acids long. Germline CDR1 is KGHSH and CDR2 is LQKENI.

The rearrangement links TRBV5-4 to TRBJ2-1; 9 positions match TRBD2. The length of the CDR3 is 16 residues. V shed 2 bases and J 2 bases; nucleotides not matched to a gene: 5. CDR1 and CDR2 (germline): SGHNT, YYREEE (reference sequence). The CDR3 DNA reads as TGTGCCAGCAGCTTCAGAACTAGCGGGCCCTACAATGAGCAGTTCTTC. This translates into CASSFRTSGPYNEQFF.

This chain joins TRBV9 and TRBJ2-2, with 8 bases identical to TRBD2. This CDR3 has 16 amino acids. Germline V lookup: CDR1 SGDLS, CDR2 YYNGEE. The V segment lost 0 bases and the J segment 7 bases; nucleotides outside the gene matches: 8. The CDR3 nucleotides read TGTGCCAGCAGCGTAGCTGTCGGGAGGGCCATCGGGGAGCTGTTTTTT. It is translated as CASSVAVGRAIGELFF.

This clone was seen a few times. This CDR3 is CASSYSGPYEQYF. The CDR3 DNA is TGTGCCAGCAGTTACTCAGGTCCCTACGAGCAGTACTTC. The J gene is TRBJ2-7, the V gene TRBV6-6; D not certain. Trimming took 0 bases from V and 2 from J, leaving 5 bases between them. Germline values: CDR1 MNHNY, CDR2 SVGAGI (reference sequence). This CDR3 comprises 13 residues.

This chain uses TRBV18 with TRBJ2-7; D possibly corresponds to TRBD1 (5 bases). V lost 4 bases and J lost 2, with 15 bases in between. CDR1 and CDR2 (germline): KGHSH, LQKENI. This CDR3 comprises 15 residues. CDR3 sequence (DNA): TGTGCCAGCTCACAAGGCCAGACAGCGACCTACGAGCAGTACTTC. It specifies CASSQGQTATYEQYF.

This clone was found a few times. This rearrangement joins TRBV19 to TRBJ2-2; D call uncertain. CDR3 length: 15 residues. V lost 5 bases and J 1 base, leaving 11 bases between the germline ends. CDR1 is LNHDA and CDR2 is SQIVND in the germline V gene (reference sequence). The CDR3 loop is CASSSLLGNTGELFF. The CDR3 DNA is TGTGCCAGTAGTTCCCTCTTGGGGAACACCGGGGAGCTGTTTTTT.

V usage is TRBV29-1 and J usage is TRBJ1-1, with D possibly TRBD1 on 5 matching bases. V was clipped by 7 bases and J by 9 bases, with 12 bases between them. This CDR3 contains 10 residues. Germline V lookup: CDR1 SQVTM, CDR2 ANQGSEA. The CDR3 reads CSAARDQAFF. CDR3 sequence (DNA): TGCAGCGCCGCCAGGGACCAAGCTTTCTTT.

A single count supports this clone. The chain joins TRBV4-2 to TRBJ1-5, with a weak D call TRBD1 (6 bases). V dropped 4 bases and J dropped 3 bases, with 19 bases sitting between them. CDR1 is LGHNA and CDR2 is YNFKEQ in the germline V gene. The CDR3 has 17 residues. Written as DNA, the CDR3 is TGTGCCAGCAGCCCCCCGGGGAACAGGGTCCCCAATCAGCCCCAGCATTTT. It is translated as CASSPPGNRVPNQPQHF.

A word on this clone: This may be a read error: a much more frequent sequence differs by one nucleotide. The chain employs TRBV19 and TRBJ1-5, with unresolved D. The ends were cut back, 6 bases at V and 2 bases at J, with 20 bases in the middle. CDR1 and CDR2 from the germline V gene are LNHDA and SQIVND (reference sequence). The length of the CDR3 is 17 residues. CDR3 loop: CASSTPRAREGNQPQHF. The CDR3 nucleotides are TGTGCCAGTAGCACCCCGAGGGCCCGGGAGGGCAATCAGCCCCAGCATTTT.

This chain links TRBV6-4 with TRBJ1-5; D may be TRBD1 (6 bases). V lost 5 bases, J lost 5 bases, and 19 bases lay in between. This CDR3 is built from 16 residues. CDR1 MRHNA and CDR2 SNTAGT come from the germline V gene. The CDR3 nucleotides are TGTGCCAGCAGTCAACGTTTACAGGGTAAGCATCAGCCCCAGCATTTT. Translation gives CASSQRLQGKHQPQHF.

Regarding this clone: Its ends do not fully match the called genes, so a read error is possible. This chain joins TRBV18 and TRBJ2-7; a possible D gene is TRBD1 (7 bases). The CDR3 consists of 12 residues. Germline loops: CDR1 KGHSH, CDR2 LQKENI. CDR3 in DNA: TGTGCCAGCTCGAGACAGGGACTTGAAGGGGTTTTC. Protein sequence: CASSRQGLEGVF.

In the case of this clone: The same CDR3 is also encoded by other DNA sequences in this sample. This chain joins TRBV29-1 and TRBJ2-5; TRBD2 matches 11 bases. This CDR3 has 14 residues. The germline gives CDR1 SQVTM, CDR2 ANQGSEA. Trimming removed 3 bases from V and 4 bases from J; junction bases left unmatched: 4. CDR3 residues: CSVEGLAGGETQYF. CDR3 coding DNA: TGCAGCGTTGAGGGGCTAGCGGGAGGAGAGACCCAGTACTTC.

The chain employs TRBV15 and TRBJ2-7; 8 nucleotides agree with TRBD1. V shed 0 bases and J 7 bases; nucleotides not matched to a gene: 11. Germline V gene lookup returns CDR1 LNHNV and CDR2 YYDKDF (reference sequence). The CDR3 length is 16 residues. CDR3 residues: CATSREQVGQGGEQYF. CDR3 nucleotide sequence: TGTGCCACCAGCAGAGAACAGGTCGGACAGGGTGGTGAGCAGTACTTC.

The chain joins TRBV27 to TRBJ2-3; 10 nucleotides match TRBD2. The CDR3 length is 15 residues. The germline V gene encodes CDR1 MNHEY and CDR2 SMNVEV (reference sequence). Unmatched junction bases numbered 0, after V lost 2 bases and J lost 1 base. DNA of the CDR3: TGTGCCAGCAGTTTAGGGACTAGCGGCACAGATACGCAGTATTTT. Its translation is CASSLGTSGTDTQYF.

The chain joins TRBV28 to TRBJ2-1; 11 nucleotides line up with TRBD2. Germline values: CDR1 MDHEN, CDR2 SYDVKM. The CDR3 runs to 13 residues. V shed 7 bases, J shed 7 bases, and the junction held 3 bases outside the gene matches. CDR3 sequence (DNA): TGTGCCAGCACTAGCGGGAGGTTGAATGAGCAGTTCTTC. This codes for CASTSGRLNEQFF.

The chain has TRBV11-2 and TRBJ2-1; 11 bases are a match to TRBD2. Germline-derived CDR1 and CDR2 are SGHAT and FQNNGV. CDR3 size: 13 residues. The V segment lost 1 base and the J segment 15 bases; nucleotides outside the gene matches: 5. The CDR3 region is CASSLVLAGGVFF. The CDR3 DNA is TGTGCCAGCAGCTTAGTGCTAGCGGGAGGAGTGTTCTTC.

This chain links TRBV30 with TRBJ2-7, with 7 bases that match TRBD2. J lost 4 bases, V lost 6 bases, and 15 bases had no gene match. From germline, CDR1 is GTSNPN and CDR2 SVGIG (reference sequence). The CDR3 is made up of 15 amino acids. CDR3 protein: CACPGASGNVYEQYF. Written as DNA, the CDR3 is TGTGCCTGCCCCGGGGCTAGCGGAAACGTATACGAGCAGTACTTC.

In its sample, this clone was seen a few times. This rearrangement joins TRBV2 to TRBJ2-6; D not certain. The length of the CDR3 is 15 residues. Germline lookup yields CDR1 SNHLY and CDR2 FYNNEI. V was cut by 0 bases and J by 4 bases, with 7 bases left in between. CDR3 sequence: CASSEALLGANVLTF. The CDR3 DNA is TGTGCCAGCAGTGAAGCGCTTCTGGGGGCCAACGTCCTGACTTTC.

This clone was seen only a few times. The chain couples TRBV13 to TRBJ1-4, with a possible D match to TRBD1 (6 bases). There are 15 residues in the CDR3. V dropped 3 bases and J dropped 6 bases, with 14 bases sitting between them. Per the germline V gene, CDR1 is PRHDT and CDR2 is FYEKMQ (reference sequence). The CDR3 coding sequence is TGTGCCAGCAGCTTCGGGGGGGCAGTTGATGAAAAACTGTTTTTT. Amino acids: CASSFGGAVDEKLFF.

This clone was seen repeatedly, ten times or more. The chain carries TRBV5-6 and TRBJ1-5; 8 bases are a match to TRBD1. The CDR3 is 19 residues long. Per germline, CDR1 SGHDT and CDR2 YYEEEE. Losses at the gene ends were 0 bases for V and 0 bases for J; bases not matched to a gene: 11. The CDR3 spells CASSLGRGTGVYSNQPQHF. CDR3 nucleotide sequence: TGTGCCAGCAGCTTGGGGAGAGGGACAGGAGTGTATAGCAATCAGCCCCAGCATTTT. The whole variable domain, remainder taken from reference TRBV5-6 and TRBJ1-5, is DAGVTQSPTHLIKTRGQQVTLRCSPKSGHDTVSWYQQALGQGPQFIFQYYEEEERQRGNFPDRFSGHQFPNYSSELNVNALLLGDSALYLCASSLGRGTGVYSNQPQHFGDGTRLSIL.